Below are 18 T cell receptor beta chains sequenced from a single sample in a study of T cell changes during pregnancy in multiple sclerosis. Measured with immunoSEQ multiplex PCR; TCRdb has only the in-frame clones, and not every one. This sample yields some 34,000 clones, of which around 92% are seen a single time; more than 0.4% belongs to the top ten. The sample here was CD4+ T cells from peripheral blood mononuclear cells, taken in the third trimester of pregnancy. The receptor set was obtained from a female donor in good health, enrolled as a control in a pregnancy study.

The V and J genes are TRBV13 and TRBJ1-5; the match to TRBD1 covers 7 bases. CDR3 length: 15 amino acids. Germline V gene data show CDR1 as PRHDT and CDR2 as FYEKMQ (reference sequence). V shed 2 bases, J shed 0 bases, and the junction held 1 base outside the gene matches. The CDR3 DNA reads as TGTGCCAGCAGCTTAAGGGACAGTAGCAATCAGCCCCAGCATTTT. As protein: CASSLRDSSNQPQHF.

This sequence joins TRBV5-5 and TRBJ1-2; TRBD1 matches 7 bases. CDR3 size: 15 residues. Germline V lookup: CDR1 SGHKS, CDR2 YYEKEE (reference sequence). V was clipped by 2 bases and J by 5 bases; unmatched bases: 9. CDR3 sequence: CASSFPEGASYGYTF. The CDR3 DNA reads TGTGCCAGCAGCTTCCCCGAGGGGGCGTCATATGGCTACACCTTC.

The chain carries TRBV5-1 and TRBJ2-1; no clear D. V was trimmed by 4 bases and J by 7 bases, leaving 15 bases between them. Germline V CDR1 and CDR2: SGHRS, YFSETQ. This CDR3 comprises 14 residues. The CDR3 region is CASSRVPGGNEQFF. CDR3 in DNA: TGCGCCAGCAGCCGGGTCCCGGGTGGGAATGAGCAGTTCTTC.

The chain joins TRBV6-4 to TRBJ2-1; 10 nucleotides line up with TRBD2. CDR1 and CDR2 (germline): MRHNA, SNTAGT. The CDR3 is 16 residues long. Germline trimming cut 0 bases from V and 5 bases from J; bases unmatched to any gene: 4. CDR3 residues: CASSDSRTSGNNEQFF. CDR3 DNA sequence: TGTGCCAGCAGTGACTCACGGACTAGCGGAAACAATGAGCAGTTCTTC.

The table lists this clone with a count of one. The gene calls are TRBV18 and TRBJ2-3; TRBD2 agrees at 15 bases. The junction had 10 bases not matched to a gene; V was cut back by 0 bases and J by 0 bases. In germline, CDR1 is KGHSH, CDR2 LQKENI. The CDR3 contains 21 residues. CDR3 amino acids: CASSPPGLAGGGSTSTDTQYF. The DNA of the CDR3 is TGTGCCAGCTCACCACCGGGACTAGCGGGGGGCGGCTCGACTAGCACAGATACGCAGTATTTT.

CDR3 bases: TGCAGCGTCAGACAGGGGCCGGGGGAGCAGTACTTC. Translation: CSVRQGPGEQYF. The chain combines TRBV29-1 with TRBJ2-7; 8 nucleotides match TRBD1. The CDR3 covers 12 residues. V shed 6 bases, J shed 7 bases, and the junction held 8 bases outside the gene matches. In germline, CDR1 is SQVTM, CDR2 ANQGSEA.

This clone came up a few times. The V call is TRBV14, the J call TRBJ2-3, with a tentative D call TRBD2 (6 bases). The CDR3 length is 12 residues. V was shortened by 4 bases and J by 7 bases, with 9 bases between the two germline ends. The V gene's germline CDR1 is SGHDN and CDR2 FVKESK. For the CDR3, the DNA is TGTGCCAGCAGCCCACGGGGGTATACGCAGTATTTT. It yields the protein CASSPRGYTQYF.

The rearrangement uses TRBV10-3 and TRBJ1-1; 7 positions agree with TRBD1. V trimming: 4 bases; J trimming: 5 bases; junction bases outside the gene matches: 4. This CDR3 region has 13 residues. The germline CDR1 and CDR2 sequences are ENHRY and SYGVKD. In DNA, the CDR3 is TGTGCCATCAGTGCGACAGGGCAAACTGAAGCTTTCTTT. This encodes CAISATGQTEAFF.

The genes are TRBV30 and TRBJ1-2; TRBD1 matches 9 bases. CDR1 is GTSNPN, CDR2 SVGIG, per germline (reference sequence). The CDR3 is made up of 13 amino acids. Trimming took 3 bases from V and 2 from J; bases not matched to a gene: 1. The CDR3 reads CAWRGQGNYGYTF. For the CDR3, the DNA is TGTGCCTGGAGGGGACAGGGAAACTATGGCTACACCTTC.

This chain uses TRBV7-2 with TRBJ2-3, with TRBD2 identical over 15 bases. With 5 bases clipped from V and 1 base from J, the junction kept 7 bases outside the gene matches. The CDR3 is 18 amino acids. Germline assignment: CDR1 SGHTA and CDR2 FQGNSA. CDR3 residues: CASSPGTSGGRGTDTQYF. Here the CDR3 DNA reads TGTGCCAGCAGCCCCGGGACTAGCGGGGGGCGGGGCACAGATACGCAGTATTTT.

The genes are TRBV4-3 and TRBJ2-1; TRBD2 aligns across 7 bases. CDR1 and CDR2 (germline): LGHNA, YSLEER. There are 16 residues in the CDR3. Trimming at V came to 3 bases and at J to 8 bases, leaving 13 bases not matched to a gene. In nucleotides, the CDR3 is TGCGCCAGCAGCCAGCGTCCGGGACTAAGTATCTATGAGCAGTTCTTC. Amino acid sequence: CASSQRPGLSIYEQFF.

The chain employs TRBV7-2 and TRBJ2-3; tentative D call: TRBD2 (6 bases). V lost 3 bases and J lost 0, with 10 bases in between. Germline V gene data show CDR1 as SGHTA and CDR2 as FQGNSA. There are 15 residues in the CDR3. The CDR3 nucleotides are TGTGCCAGCAGCTTGACGGGGGTTAGCACAGATACGCAGTATTTT. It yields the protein CASSLTGVSTDTQYF.

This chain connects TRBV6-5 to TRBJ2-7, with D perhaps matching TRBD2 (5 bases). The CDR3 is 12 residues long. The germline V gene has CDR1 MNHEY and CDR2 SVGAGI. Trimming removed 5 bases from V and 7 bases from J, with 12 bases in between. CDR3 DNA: TGTGCCAGCAGTCGATCTAGGGAGGAGCAGTACTTC. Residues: CASSRSREEQYF.

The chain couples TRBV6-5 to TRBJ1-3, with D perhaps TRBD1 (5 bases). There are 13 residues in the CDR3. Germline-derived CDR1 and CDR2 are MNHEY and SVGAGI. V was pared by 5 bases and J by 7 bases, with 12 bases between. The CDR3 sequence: CASSPDRTNTIYF. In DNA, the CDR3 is TGTGCCAGCAGTCCAGACAGAACCAACACCATATATTTT.

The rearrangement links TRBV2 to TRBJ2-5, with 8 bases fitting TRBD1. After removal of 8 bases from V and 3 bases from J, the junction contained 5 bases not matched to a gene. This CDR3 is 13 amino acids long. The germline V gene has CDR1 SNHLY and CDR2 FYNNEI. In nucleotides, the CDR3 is TGTGCCAGCCTACAGGGGGTTAAAGAGACCCAGTACTTC. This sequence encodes CASLQGVKETQYF.

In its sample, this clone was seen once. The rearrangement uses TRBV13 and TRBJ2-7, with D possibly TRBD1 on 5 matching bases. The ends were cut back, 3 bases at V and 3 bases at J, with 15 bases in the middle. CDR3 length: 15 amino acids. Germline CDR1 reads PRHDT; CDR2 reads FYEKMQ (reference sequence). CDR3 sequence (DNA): TGTGCCAGCAGCTTTAAACGGGCAGGGCGCTACGAGCAGTACTTC. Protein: CASSFKRAGRYEQYF.

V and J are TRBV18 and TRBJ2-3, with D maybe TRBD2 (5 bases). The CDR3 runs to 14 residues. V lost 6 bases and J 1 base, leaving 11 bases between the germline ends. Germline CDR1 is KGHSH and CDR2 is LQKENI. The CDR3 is CASSKEAGTDTQYF. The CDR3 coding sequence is TGTGCCAGCTCCAAGGAAGCGGGCACAGATACGCAGTATTTT.

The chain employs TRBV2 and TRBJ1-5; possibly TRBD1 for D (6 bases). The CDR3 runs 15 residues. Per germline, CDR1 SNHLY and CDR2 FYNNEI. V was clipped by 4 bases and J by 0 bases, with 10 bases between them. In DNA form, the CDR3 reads TGTGCCAGCAGTGCGGACAGTCATAGCAATCAGCCCCAGCATTTT. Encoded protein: CASSADSHSNQPQHF. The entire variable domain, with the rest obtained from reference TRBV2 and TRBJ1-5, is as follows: EPEVTQTPSHQVTQMGQEVILRCVPISNHLYFYWYRQILGQKVEFLVSFYNNEISEKSEIFDDQFSVERPDGSNFTLKIRSTKLEDSAMYFCASSADSHSNQPQHFGDGTRLSIL.